Listed here are 22 T cell receptor beta chains from one sample, sequenced in a study of T-cell reconstitution after alpha-beta-depleted transplantation in children. TCRbeta library preparation incorporated unique molecular identifiers. TCRdb analysed the PCR reads with MiXCR anew, one entry per CDR3 protein. The repertoire holds approximately 350,000 distinct CDR3 sequences, with about an eighth as singletons. The sample in question was PBMCs, obtained from the stem cell graft. Receptor source: a human donor who donated a stem cell graft to a child with Fanconi anemia.

This clonotype occurred a few times. CDR3 sequence reads: CAISMGLDGNTIYF. The CDR3 DNA reads as TGTGCCATCAGCATGGGTTTAGATGGAAACACCATATATTTT. The chain employs TRBV10-3 and TRBJ1-3; D not certain. V was shortened by 6 bases and J by 3 bases, with 12 bases between the two germline ends. The V gene's germline CDR1 is ENHRY and CDR2 SYGVKD. The CDR3 sequence is 14 residues long.

J is TRBJ1-1 and V is TRBV4-3; D perhaps matches TRBD1 (5 bases). The CDR3 has 13 residues. Germline assignment: CDR1 LGHNA and CDR2 YSLEER. V lost 1 base to trimming and J lost 4 bases, with 7 bases between them. The CDR3 bases are TGCGCCAGCAGCCAAGGGGGGTTCACTGAAGCTTTCTTT. It codes for CASSQGGFTEAFF.

This clonotype was found many times. The chain uses TRBV18 and TRBJ2-7; D is perhaps TRBD2 (5 bases). The CDR3 loop spans 16 amino acids. Germline CDR1 is KGHSH and CDR2 is LQKENI. Trimming stripped 1 base from V and 0 bases from J, with 13 bases between. DNA of the CDR3: TGTGCCAGCTCACCACTGGAGAGGGCCCCCTCCTACGAGCAGTACTTC. This codes for CASSPLERAPSYEQYF. Based on the CDR3 plus reference TRBV18 and TRBJ2-7, the full variable domain is NAGVMQNPRHLVRRRGQEARLRCSPMKGHSHVYWYRQLPEEGLKFMVYLQKENIIDESGMPKERFSAEFPKEGPSILRIQQVVRGDSAAYFCASSPLERAPSYEQYFGPGTRLTVT.

This clonotype was seen a handful of times. The CDR3 nucleotides read TGTGCCATCAGTGAGGGGCAACCCAGCGGGGAGACCCAGTACTTC. It encodes CAISEGQPSGETQYF. J is TRBJ2-5 and V is TRBV10-3; perhaps TRBD2 as D (6 bases). The germline V and J ends were trimmed by 2 bases and 5 bases, with 15 bases remaining between them. The CDR3 consists of 15 residues. Looked up from germline, CDR1 is ENHRY and CDR2 is SYGVKD.

This clonotype was detected many times. The chain uses TRBV29-1 and TRBJ2-7; tentative D call: TRBD1 (6 bases). The V gene lost 7 bases and the J gene lost 2 bases, with 9 bases spanning the gap. The CDR3 spans 11 residues. Germline V CDR1 and CDR2: SQVTM, ANQGSEA. The CDR3 DNA reads as TGCAGCGGAGGGGGAACCTACGAGCAGTACTTC. Translated: CSGGGTYEQYF.

This clonotype was counted at least ten times. The rearrangement uses TRBV29-1 and TRBJ2-1; a possible D gene is TRBD2 (5 bases). Trimming cost V 6 bases and J 0 bases, with 12 bases left between them. The CDR3 totals 14 residues. Germline values: CDR1 SQVTM, CDR2 ANQGSEA. CDR3 region: CSVKAGNSYNEQFF. CDR3 nucleotide sequence: TGCAGCGTCAAAGCCGGGAACTCCTACAATGAGCAGTTCTTC.

Ten or more counts support this clonotype. The chain combines TRBV4-3 with TRBJ1-3; D remains unclear. This CDR3 is 17 amino acids long. Germline assignment: CDR1 LGHNA and CDR2 YSLEER. Deletions cut 3 bases from V and 4 bases from J, with 19 bases between. The CDR3 nucleotides read TGCGCCAGCAGCCACAGAGGCACCACTGGAGCGGGAAACACCATATATTTT. It specifies CASSHRGTTGAGNTIYF.

Ten or more counts support this clonotype. The J gene is TRBJ1-6, the V gene TRBV6-6; D is ambiguous. The germline V gene encodes CDR1 MNHNY and CDR2 SVGAGI (reference sequence). CDR3 length: 13 amino acids. Trimming removed 2 bases at V and 13 bases at J, with 12 bases between. The CDR3 protein is CASSYALGSPLHF. In nucleotides, the CDR3 is TGTGCCAGCAGTTACGCGCTGGGGTCCCCCCTCCACTTT.

This clonotype was seen a few times. The chain is built from TRBV29-1 and TRBJ2-5; 7 bases agree with TRBD1. Trimming took 4 bases from V and 2 from J; bases not matched to a gene: 4. The CDR3 totals 13 residues. Germline CDR1 reads SQVTM; CDR2 reads ANQGSEA. Here the CDR3 DNA reads TGCAGCGTTGGTGGACAGGCACAAGAGACCCAGTACTTC. As protein: CSVGGQAQETQYF.

This clonotype showed up just a few times. The chain combines TRBV12-3 or TRBV12-4 with TRBJ1-2, with TRBD1 as a possible D gene (5 bases). This CDR3 spans 12 amino acids. V dropped 8 bases and J dropped 1 base, with 8 bases sitting between them. In DNA form, the CDR3 reads TGTGCCAGCTTAAGGGGTAACTATGGCTACACCTTC. It translates to CASLRGNYGYTF.

This clonotype was picked up many times. The chain employs TRBV5-1 and TRBJ1-1; D is unresolved. The ends were cut back, 0 bases at V and 7 bases at J, with 10 bases in the middle. The CDR3 is 13 amino acids. Looked up from germline, CDR1 is SGHRS and CDR2 is YFSETQ. CDR3 DNA sequence: TGCGCCAGCAGCTTGGGATCCTCGGGTGAAGCTTTCTTT. Protein sequence: CASSLGSSGEAFF.

This clonotype was seen a few times. J is TRBJ1-1 and V is TRBV10-1; D gene uncertain. The germline V gene has CDR1 WNHNN and CDR2 SYGVQD (reference sequence). The CDR3 spans 15 residues. V lost 0 bases, J lost 1 base, and 9 bases lay in between. This CDR3 reads CASSESNRKNTEAFF. The CDR3 coding sequence is TGCGCCAGCAGTGAGTCGAACCGTAAGAACACTGAAGCTTTCTTT.

J is TRBJ1-1 and V is TRBV5-1; D is perhaps TRBD1 (5 bases). The CDR3 contains 15 residues. The germline V gene encodes CDR1 SGHRS and CDR2 YFSETQ. Trimming stripped 5 bases from V and 0 bases from J, with 14 bases between. CDR3 sequence reads: CASRSSGTLNTEAFF. CDR3 DNA: TGCGCCAGCAGATCCTCCGGGACTCTGAACACTGAAGCTTTCTTT.

The genes are TRBV5-5 and TRBJ2-5; tentatively, D is TRBD1 (6 bases). The germline gives CDR1 SGHKS, CDR2 YYEKEE (reference sequence). This CDR3 has 13 residues. Trimming removed 4 bases from V and 9 bases from J, with 16 bases in between. CDR3 nucleotides: TGTGCCAGCAGCGAGGACAGCCTCGGAGCCCAGTACTTC. Translated: CASSEDSLGAQYF.

This clonotype was counted only a few times. The chain links TRBV7-8 to TRBJ1-1; D unresolved. V dropped 1 base and J dropped 9 bases, with 12 bases sitting between them. Germline V gives CDR1 SGHVS, CDR2 FQNEAQ. The CDR3 is 13 residues long. CDR3 coding DNA: TGTGCCAGCAGCTTAGTTGTAAGGTCTCAAGCTTTCTTT. It codes for CASSLVVRSQAFF.

This sequence joins TRBV20-1 and TRBJ2-1, with 11 bases identical to TRBD2. J was trimmed by 4 bases and V by 0 bases; bases with no gene match: 5. Germline V CDR1 and CDR2: DFQATT, SNEGSKA (reference sequence). The CDR3 sequence is 16 residues long. CDR3 sequence (DNA): TGCAGTGCTAGAGACCCTAGCGGGGGGACTTACAATGAGCAGTTCTTC. This translates into CSARDPSGGTYNEQFF.

This clonotype has more than one count but fewer than ten. CDR3 DNA sequence: TGCAGTGCTAGAGAGGGCAGGGGGTTTGCCTATAATTCACCCCTCCACTTT. Residues: CSAREGRGFAYNSPLHF. V usage is TRBV20-1 and J usage is TRBJ1-6; 7 nucleotides match TRBD1. The CDR3 sequence is 17 residues long. The V gene end was trimmed by 0 bases and the J gene end by 2 bases; junction bases not matched to a gene: 7. The germline V gene encodes CDR1 DFQATT and CDR2 SNEGSKA (reference sequence).

This sequence joins TRBV29-1 and TRBJ2-7, with D perhaps assigned TRBD1 or TRBD2 (5 bases each). The V end lost 1 base, the J end lost 7 bases, and 14 bases lay between the germline ends. The CDR3 sequence is 13 residues long. CDR1 is SQVTM and CDR2 is ANQGSEA in the germline V gene. The CDR3 loop is CSVEGGTLGEQYF. CDR3 bases: TGCAGCGTTGAAGGTGGGACCCTGGGGGAGCAGTACTTC.

There are many counts of this clonotype. The CDR3 here is CASSQDVGQRVANEQFF. The CDR3 region has the DNA TGCGCCAGCAGCCAAGATGTGGGACAGCGTGTTGCAAATGAGCAGTTCTTC. The chain couples TRBV4-3 to TRBJ2-1, with 7 bases that match TRBD1. V lost 0 bases, J lost 7 bases, and 12 bases stayed unmatched. The CDR3 spans 17 residues. The germline V gene has CDR1 LGHNA and CDR2 YSLEER.

The V and J genes are TRBV21-1 and TRBJ2-7; TRBD1 is the table's D call and was not checked against the DNA. TRBV21-1 is deemed a pseudogene. This CDR3 region has 22 residues. The CDR3: CASSIIRDRGLRSRYYHYEQYF. CDR3 sequence (DNA): TGTGCCAGCAGTATTATCCGGGACAGGGGGCTACGTTCCCGATACTATCATTACGAGCAGTACTTC.

The chain combines TRBV10-3 with TRBJ2-7; D is ambiguous. Trimming stripped 4 bases from V and 4 bases from J, with 5 bases between. The germline CDR1 and CDR2 sequences are ENHRY and SYGVKD. This CDR3 is 11 amino acids long. The CDR3 protein is CAISGGYEQYF. CDR3 DNA sequence: TGTGCCATCAGTGGGGGATACGAGCAGTACTTC.

This clonotype showed up many times. This sequence joins TRBV12-3 or TRBV12-4 and TRBJ1-1, with 7 positions matching TRBD1. This CDR3 spans 16 amino acids. The V gene end was trimmed by 7 bases and the J gene end by 0 bases; junction bases not matched to a gene: 11. CDR3 nucleotides: TGTGCCAGCAAACGACGGACAGGTGATCTGAACACTGAAGCTTTCTTT. Translation: CASKRRTGDLNTEAFF.